This entry describes one T cell receptor beta chain. What it recognizes is unknown. MiXCR was run by TCRdb on the 5' RACE reads, yielding one entry per CDR3 protein. The sample has some 1,700,000 distinct CDR3 sequences, under 35% seen once. This sample stems from a study of identical twins. General study findings and limits: Fewer insertions characterized abundant cord blood beta clonotypes, whereas memory repertoires showed none. Zero-insertion analyses might be partly confounded by invariant T cells like MAIT and iNKT.

Sequencing input: cord blood. This clonotype originated in a newborn girl in good health.

CDR3 residues: CASSLMPGAAYNEQFF. The CDR3 coding sequence is TGTGCCAGCAGTTTAATGCCGGGGGCGGCCTACAATGAGCAGTTCTTC. The chain couples TRBV12-3 or TRBV12-4 to TRBJ2-1; D tentatively reads TRBD1 or TRBD2 (6 bases each). The CDR3 length is 16 residues. Trimming removed 2 bases at V and 2 bases at J, with 13 bases between.